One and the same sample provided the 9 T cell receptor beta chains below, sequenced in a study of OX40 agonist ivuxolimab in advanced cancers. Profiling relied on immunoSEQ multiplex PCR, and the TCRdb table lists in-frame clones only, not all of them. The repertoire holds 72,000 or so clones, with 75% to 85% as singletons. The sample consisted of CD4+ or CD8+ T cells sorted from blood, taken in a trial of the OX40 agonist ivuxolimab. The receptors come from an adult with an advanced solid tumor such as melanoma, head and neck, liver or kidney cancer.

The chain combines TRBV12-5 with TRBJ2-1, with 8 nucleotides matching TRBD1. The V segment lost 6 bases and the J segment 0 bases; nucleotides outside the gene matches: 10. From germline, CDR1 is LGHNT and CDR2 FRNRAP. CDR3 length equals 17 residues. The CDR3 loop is CASGLGTGISSYNEQFF. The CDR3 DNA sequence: TGTGCTAGTGGCCTTGGGACAGGCATTAGCTCCTACAATGAGCAGTTCTTC. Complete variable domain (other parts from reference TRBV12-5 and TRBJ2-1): DARVTQTPRHKVTEMGQEVTMRCQPILGHNTVFWYRQTMMQGLELLAYFRNRAPLDDSGMPKDRFSAEMPDATLATLKIQPSEPRDSAVYFCASGLGTGISSYNEQFFGPGTRLTVL.

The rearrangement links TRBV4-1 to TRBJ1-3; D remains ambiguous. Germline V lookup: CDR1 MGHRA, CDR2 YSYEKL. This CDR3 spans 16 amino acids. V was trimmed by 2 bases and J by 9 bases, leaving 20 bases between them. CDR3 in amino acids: CASSQLHRGGKSTIYF. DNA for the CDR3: TGCGCCAGCAGCCAATTACACCGGGGAGGAAAAAGCACCATATATTTT.

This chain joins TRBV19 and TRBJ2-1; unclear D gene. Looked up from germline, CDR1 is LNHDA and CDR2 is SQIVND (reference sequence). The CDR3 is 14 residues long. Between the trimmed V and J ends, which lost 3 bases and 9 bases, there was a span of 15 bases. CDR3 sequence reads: CASSISAAVGEQFF. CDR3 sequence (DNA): TGTGCCAGTAGTATTTCGGCAGCCGTCGGTGAGCAGTTCTTC.

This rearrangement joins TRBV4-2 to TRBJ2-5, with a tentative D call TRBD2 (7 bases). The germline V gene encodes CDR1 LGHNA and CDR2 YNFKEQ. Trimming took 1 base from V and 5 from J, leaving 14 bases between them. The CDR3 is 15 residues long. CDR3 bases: TGTGCCAGCAGCCAAGCGGGGGGCCCGGGGGAGACCCAGTACTTC. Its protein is CASSQAGGPGETQYF.

The CDR3 loop reads CASSLGGYETQYF. CDR3 DNA sequence: TGCGCCAGCAGCTTGGGGGGATACGAGACCCAGTACTTC. This rearrangement joins TRBV5-1 to TRBJ2-5; D not certain. Trimming left V 0 bases short and J 5 bases short, with 8 bases between. The length of the CDR3 is 13 residues. Germline CDR1 reads SGHRS; CDR2 reads YFSETQ. Based on the CDR3 plus reference TRBV5-1 and TRBJ2-5, the full variable domain is KAGVTQTPRYLIKTRGQQVTLSCSPISGHRSVSWYQQTPGQGLQFLFEYFSETQRNKGNFPGRFSGRQFSNSRSEMNVSTLELGDSALYLCASSLGGYETQYFGPGTRLLVL.

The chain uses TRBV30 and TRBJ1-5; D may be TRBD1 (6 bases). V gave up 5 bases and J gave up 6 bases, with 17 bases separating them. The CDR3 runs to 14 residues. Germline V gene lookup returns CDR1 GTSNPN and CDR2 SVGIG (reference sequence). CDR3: CAWDGQRAGQPQHF. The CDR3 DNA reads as TGTGCCTGGGATGGACAGCGGGCGGGTCAGCCCCAGCATTTT.

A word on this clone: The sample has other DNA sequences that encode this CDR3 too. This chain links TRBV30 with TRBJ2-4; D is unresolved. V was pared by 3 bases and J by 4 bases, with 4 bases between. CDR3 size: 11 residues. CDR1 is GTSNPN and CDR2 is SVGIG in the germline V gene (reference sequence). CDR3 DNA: TGTGCCTGGAGCGGTAAAAACATTCAGTACTTC. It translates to CAWSGKNIQYF. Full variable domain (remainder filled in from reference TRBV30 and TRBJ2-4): SQTIHQWPATLVQPVGSPLSLECTVEGTSNPNLYWYRQAAGRGLQLLFYSVGIGQISSEVPQNLSASRPQDRQFILSSKKLLLSDSGFYLCAWSGKNIQYFGAGTRLSVL.

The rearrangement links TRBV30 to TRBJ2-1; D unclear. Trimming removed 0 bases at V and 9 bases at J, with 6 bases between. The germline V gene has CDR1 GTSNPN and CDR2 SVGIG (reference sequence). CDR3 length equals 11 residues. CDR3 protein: CAWSVKPEQFF. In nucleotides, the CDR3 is TGTGCCTGGAGTGTAAAGCCTGAGCAGTTCTTC.

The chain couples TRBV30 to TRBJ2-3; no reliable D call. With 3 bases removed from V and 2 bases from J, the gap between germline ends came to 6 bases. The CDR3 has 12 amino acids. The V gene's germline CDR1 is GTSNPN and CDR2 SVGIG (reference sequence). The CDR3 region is CAWSGYTDTQYF. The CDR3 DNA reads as TGTGCCTGGAGCGGCTACACAGATACGCAGTATTTT.